This T cell receptor beta chain was found in a study of OX40 agonist ivuxolimab in advanced cancers. Looking at the study overall: Three patients got partial responses; one had hepatocellular carcinoma and two had cutaneous melanoma. Findings and caveats of the study: There was clonal expansion of CD4+ and CD8+ blood T cells by week 6 at 0.1 to 3.0 mg/kg. Antigen specificity was not determined for the expanded peripheral T cells.

Germline CDR1 MGHRA, CDR2 YSYEKL. This CDR3 comprises 15 residues. Trimming took off 4 bases at V and 4 bases at J, with 15 bases between the two ends. Of note for this clone: No antigen is known for it.

Produced via immunoSEQ multiplex PCR; TCRdb's table is partial and in-frame only. Here the sample spans about 19,000 clones, around 80% being singletons. The chain has TRBV4-1 and TRBJ2-3; D is possibly TRBD2 (6 bases). The origin of this receptor is an adult with an advanced solid tumor such as melanoma, head and neck, liver or kidney cancer. Source: CD4+ or CD8+ T cells sorted from blood, taken in a trial of the OX40 agonist ivuxolimab. CDR3 loop: CASSLSGRGADTQYF. The CDR3 bases are TGCGCCAGCAGCCTATCCGGGCGGGGTGCAGATACGCAGTATTTT.